This TCR beta chain originates from a study of T cell responses to AZD1222 COVID-19 vaccine. Clones were sequenced by immunoSEQ multiplex PCR, and TCRdb holds only the in-frame ones, with some missing. In the table there are about 77,000 clones, 92% of which are singletons. The sample consisted of peripheral blood, taken 28 days after the second AZD1222 dose. The source is an adult who received the AZD1222 COVID-19 vaccine.

DNA of the CDR3: TGTGCCAGCACGGGGAACCTCGCTGGGGCCTACGAGCAGTACTTC. Translated, it gives CASTGNLAGAYEQYF. This chain connects TRBV6-5 to TRBJ2-7, with a possible D match to TRBD2 (5 bases). This CDR3 is 15 amino acids long. Trimming took 7 bases from V and 2 from J, leaving 18 bases between them. The germline V gene encodes CDR1 MNHEY and CDR2 SVGAGI.